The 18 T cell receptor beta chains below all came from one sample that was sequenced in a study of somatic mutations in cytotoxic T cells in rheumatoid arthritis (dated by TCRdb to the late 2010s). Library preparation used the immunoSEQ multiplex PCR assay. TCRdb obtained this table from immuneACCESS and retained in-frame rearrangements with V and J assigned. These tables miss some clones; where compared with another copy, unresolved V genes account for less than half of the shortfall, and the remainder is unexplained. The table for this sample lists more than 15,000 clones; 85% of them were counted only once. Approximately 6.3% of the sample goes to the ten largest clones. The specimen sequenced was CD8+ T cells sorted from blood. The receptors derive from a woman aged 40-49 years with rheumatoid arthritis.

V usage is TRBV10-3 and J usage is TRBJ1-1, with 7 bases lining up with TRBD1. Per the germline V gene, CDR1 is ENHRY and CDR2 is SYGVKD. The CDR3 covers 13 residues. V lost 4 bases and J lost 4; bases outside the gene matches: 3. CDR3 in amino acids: CAISGQGGTEAFF. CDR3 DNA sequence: TGTGCCATCAGTGGCCAGGGGGGCACTGAAGCTTTCTTT.

This CDR3 reads CASSSRGLASEQFF. The CDR3 DNA reads as TGTGCCAGCAGCTCCAGGGGACTAGCCTCTGAGCAGTTCTTC. This sequence joins TRBV7-2 and TRBJ2-1; 9 bases match TRBD2. Germline CDR1 SGHTA, CDR2 FQGNSA. Losses at the gene ends were 4 bases for V and 9 bases for J; bases not matched to a gene: 7. This CDR3 region has 14 residues. The variable domain in full, with the rest retrieved from reference TRBV7-2 and TRBJ2-1, is GAGVSQSPSNKVTEKGKDVELRCDPISGHTALYWYRQSLGQGLEFLIYFQGNSAPDKSGLPSDRFSAERTGGSVSTLTIQRTQQEDSAVYLCASSSRGLASEQFFGPGTRLTVL.

The CDR3 region has the DNA TGTGCCAGCGGCCCGACAGGGAAATTGGGTACGCAGTATTTT. It encodes CASGPTGKLGTQYF. V is TRBV25-1 and J is TRBJ2-3; 7 positions agree with TRBD1. Per germline, CDR1 MGHDK and CDR2 SYGVNS. V dropped 8 bases and J dropped 8; count of bases not matched to a gene: 13. CDR3 length equals 14 residues.

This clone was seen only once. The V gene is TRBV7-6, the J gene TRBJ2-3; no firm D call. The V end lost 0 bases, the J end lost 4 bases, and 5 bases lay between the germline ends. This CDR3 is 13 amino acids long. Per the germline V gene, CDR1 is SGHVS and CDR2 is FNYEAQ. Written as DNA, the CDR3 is TGTGCCAGCAGCTTAGCCTCCCCAGATACGCAGTATTTT. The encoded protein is CASSLASPDTQYF.

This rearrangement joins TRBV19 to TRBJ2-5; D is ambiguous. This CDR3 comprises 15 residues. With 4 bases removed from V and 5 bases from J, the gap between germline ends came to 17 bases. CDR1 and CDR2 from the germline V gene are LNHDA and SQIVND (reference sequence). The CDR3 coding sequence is TGTGCCAGTAGTACCCTTACAGAGATCGATGAGACCCAGTACTTC. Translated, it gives CASSTLTEIDETQYF. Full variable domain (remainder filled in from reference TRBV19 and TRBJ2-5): DGGITQSPKYLFRKEGQNVTLSCEQNLNHDAMYWYRQDPGQGLRLIYYSQIVNDFQKGDIAEGYSVSREKKESFPLTVTSAQKNPTAFYLCASSTLTEIDETQYFGPGTRLLVL.

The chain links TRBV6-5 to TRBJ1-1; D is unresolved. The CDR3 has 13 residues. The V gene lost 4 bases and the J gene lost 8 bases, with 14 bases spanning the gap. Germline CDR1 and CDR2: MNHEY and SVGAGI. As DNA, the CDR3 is TGTGCCAGCAGTTCTCACGAGGCCGGCGAAGCTTTCTTT. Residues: CASSSHEAGEAFF.

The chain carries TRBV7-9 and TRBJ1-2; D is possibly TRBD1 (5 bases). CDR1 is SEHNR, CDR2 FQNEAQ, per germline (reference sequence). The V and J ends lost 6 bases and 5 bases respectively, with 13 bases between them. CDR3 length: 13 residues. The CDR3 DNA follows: TGTGCCAGCAGTCCCGGGGGGTTTTATGGCTACACCTTC. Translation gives CASSPGGFYGYTF.

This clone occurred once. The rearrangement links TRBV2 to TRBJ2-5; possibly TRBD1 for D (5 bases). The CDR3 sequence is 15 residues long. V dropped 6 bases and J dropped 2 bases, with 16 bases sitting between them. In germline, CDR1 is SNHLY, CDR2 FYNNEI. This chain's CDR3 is CASRGSPTVQETQYF. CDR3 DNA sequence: TGTGCCAGCAGAGGCTCTCCGACAGTACAAGAGACCCAGTACTTC.

CDR3 sequence: CASSSRADYEQYF. CDR3 coding DNA: TGTGCCAGCAGTTCGAGGGCAGACTACGAGCAGTACTTC. This chain connects TRBV6-5 to TRBJ2-7, with D possibly matching TRBD2 (5 bases). V gave up 4 bases and J gave up 3 bases, with 10 bases separating them. Germline V gene lookup returns CDR1 MNHEY and CDR2 SVGAGI. The CDR3 is 13 amino acids.

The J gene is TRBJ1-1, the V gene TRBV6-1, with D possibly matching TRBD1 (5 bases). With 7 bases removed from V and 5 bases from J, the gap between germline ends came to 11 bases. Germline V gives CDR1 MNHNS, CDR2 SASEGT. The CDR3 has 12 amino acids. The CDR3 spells CASMGPSTEAFF. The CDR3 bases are TGTGCCAGCATGGGGCCGAGTACTGAAGCTTTCTTT.

CDR3 in DNA: TGTGCCAGCAGCGTCGACGGGTCCTACGAGCAGTACTTC. It codes for CASSVDGSYEQYF. The V gene is TRBV9, the J gene TRBJ2-7, with D unresolved. In germline, CDR1 is SGDLS, CDR2 YYNGEE. The CDR3 is 13 residues long. V was cut by 2 bases and J by 1 base, with 7 bases left in between.

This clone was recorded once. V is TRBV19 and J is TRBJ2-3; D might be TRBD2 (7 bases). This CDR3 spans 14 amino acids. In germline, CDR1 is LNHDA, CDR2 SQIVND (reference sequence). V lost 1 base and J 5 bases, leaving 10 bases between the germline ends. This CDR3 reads CASSIGGGGDTQYF. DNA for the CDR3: TGTGCCAGTAGTATAGGAGGGGGGGGAGATACGCAGTATTTT.

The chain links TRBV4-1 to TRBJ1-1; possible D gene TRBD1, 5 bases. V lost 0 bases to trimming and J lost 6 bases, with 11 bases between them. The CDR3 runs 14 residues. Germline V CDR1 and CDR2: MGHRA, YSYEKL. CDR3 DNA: TGCGCCAGCAGCCAAGAGGGGGGTGGGTCTGAAGCTTTCTTT. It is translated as CASSQEGGGSEAFF.

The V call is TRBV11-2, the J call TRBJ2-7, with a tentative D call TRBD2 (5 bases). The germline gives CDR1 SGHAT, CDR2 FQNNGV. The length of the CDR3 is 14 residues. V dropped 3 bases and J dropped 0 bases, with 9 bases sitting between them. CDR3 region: CASSLGGLSYEQYF. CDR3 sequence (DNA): TGTGCCAGCAGCTTGGGCGGACTCTCCTACGAGCAGTACTTC.

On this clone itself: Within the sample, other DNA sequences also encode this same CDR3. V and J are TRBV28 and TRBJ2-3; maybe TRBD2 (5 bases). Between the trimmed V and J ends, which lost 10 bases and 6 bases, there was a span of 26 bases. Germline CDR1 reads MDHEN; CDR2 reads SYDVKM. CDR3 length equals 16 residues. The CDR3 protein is CATSGSREGSRDTQYF. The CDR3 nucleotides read TGTGCCACCTCGGGTTCACGGGAAGGTAGCAGGGATACGCAGTATTTT. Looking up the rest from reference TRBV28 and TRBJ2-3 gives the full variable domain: DVKVTQSSRYLVKRTGEKVFLECVQDMDHENMFWYRQDPGLGLRLIYFSYDVKMKEKGDIPEGYSVSREKKERFSLILESASTNQTSMYLCATSGSREGSRDTQYFGPGTRLTVL.

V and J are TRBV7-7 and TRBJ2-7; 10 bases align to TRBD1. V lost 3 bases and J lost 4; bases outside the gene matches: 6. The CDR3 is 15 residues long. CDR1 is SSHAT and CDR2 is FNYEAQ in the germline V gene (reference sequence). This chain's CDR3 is CASSLGDRGAYEQYF. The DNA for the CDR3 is TGTGCCAGCAGCTTGGGGGACAGGGGCGCATACGAGCAGTACTTC.

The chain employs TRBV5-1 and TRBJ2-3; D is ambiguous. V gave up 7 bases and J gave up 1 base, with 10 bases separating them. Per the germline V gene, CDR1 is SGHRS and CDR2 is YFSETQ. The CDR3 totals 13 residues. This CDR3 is CASGTPGTDTQYF. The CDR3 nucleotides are TGCGCCAGCGGTACTCCGGGCACAGATACGCAGTATTTT.

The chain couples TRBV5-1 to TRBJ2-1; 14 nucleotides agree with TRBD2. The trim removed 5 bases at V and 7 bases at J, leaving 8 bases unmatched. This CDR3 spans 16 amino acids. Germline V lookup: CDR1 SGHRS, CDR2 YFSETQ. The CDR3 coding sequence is TGCGCCAGCAGGTGGGGACTAGCGGGAGTGGGGAATGAGCAGTTCTTC. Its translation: CASRWGLAGVGNEQFF.